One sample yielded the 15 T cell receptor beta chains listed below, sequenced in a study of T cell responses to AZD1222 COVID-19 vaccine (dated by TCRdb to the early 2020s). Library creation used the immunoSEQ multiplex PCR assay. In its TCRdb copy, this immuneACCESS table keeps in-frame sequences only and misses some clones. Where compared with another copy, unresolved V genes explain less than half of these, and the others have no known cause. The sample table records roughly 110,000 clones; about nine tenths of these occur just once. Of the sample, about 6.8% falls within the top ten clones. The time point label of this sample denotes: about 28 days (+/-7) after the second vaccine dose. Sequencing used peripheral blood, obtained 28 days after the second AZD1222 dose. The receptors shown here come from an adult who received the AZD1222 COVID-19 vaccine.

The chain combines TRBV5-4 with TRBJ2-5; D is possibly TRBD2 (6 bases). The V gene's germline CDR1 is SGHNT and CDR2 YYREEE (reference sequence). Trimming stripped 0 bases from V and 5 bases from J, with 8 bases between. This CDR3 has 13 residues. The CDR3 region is CASSLGAGETQYF. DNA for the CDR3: TGTGCCAGCAGCTTGGGGGCGGGGGAGACCCAGTACTTC.

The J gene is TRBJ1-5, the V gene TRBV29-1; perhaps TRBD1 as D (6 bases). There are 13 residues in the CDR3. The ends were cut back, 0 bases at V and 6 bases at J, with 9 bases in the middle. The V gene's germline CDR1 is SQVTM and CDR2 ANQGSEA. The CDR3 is CSVEEGGGQPQHF. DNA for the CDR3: TGCAGCGTTGAAGAGGGAGGGGGTCAGCCCCAGCATTTT. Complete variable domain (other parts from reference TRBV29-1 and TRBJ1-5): SAVISQKPSRDICQRGTSLTIQCQVDSQVTMMFWYRQQPGQSLTLIATANQGSEATYESGFVIDKFPISRPNLTFSTLTVSNMSPEDSSIYLCSVEEGGGQPQHFGDGTRLSIL.

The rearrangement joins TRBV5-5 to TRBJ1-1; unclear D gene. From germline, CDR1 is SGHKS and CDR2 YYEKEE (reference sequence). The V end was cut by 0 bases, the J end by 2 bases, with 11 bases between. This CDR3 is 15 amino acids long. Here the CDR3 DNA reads TGTGCCAGCAGCTTGGTACCAAATGCTAACACTGAAGCTTTCTTT. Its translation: CASSLVPNANTEAFF.

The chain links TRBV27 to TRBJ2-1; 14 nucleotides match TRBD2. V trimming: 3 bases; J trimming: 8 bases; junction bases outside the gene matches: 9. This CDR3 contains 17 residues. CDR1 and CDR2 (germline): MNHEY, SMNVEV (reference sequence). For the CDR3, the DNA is TGTGCCAGCAGTTTGGGGCTGACTAGCGGGGGGGCCGATGAGCAGTTCTTC. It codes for CASSLGLTSGGADEQFF.

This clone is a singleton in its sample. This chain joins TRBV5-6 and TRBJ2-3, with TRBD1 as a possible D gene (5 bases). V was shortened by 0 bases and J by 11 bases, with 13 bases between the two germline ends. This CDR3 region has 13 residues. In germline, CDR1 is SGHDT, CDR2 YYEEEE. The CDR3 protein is CASSLAQERGQYF. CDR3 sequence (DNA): TGTGCCAGCAGCTTGGCACAGGAGAGAGGGCAGTATTTT.

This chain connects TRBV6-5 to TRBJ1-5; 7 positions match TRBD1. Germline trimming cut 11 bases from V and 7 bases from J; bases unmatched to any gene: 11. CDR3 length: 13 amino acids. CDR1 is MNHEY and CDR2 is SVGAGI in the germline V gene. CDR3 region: CAGETGSSQPQHF. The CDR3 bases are TGTGCCGGGGAGACAGGGTCAAGCCAGCCCCAGCATTTT.

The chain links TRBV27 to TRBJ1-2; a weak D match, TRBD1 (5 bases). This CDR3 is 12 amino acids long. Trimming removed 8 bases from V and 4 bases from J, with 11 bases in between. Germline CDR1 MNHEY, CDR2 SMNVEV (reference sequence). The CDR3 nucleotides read TGTGCCAGCCGCCGCGGGGGCTATGGCTACACCTTC. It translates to CASRRGGYGYTF.

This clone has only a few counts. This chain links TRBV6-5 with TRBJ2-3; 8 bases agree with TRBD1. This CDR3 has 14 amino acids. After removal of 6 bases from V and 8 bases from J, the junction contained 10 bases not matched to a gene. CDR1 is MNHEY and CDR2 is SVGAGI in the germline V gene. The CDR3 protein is CASSRDRGSGTQYF. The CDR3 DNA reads TGTGCCAGCAGCCGCGACAGGGGAAGTGGTACGCAGTATTTT.

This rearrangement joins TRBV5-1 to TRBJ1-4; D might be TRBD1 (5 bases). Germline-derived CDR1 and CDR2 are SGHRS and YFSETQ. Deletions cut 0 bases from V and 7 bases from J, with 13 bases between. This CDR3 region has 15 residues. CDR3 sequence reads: CASSLDGQGSEKLFF. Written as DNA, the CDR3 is TGCGCCAGCAGCTTGGATGGGCAGGGTAGTGAAAAACTGTTTTTT.

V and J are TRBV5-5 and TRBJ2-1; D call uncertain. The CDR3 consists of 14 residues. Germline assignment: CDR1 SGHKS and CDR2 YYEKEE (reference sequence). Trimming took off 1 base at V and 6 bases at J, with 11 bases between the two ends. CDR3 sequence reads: CASSLFANTNEQFF. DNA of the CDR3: TGTGCCAGCAGCTTGTTCGCCAACACCAATGAGCAGTTCTTC.

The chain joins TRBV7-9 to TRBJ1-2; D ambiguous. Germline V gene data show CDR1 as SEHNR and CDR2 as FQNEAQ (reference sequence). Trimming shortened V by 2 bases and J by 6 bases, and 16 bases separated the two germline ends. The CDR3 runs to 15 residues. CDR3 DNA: TGTGCCAGCAGCTTAATGGACGGCCTCGGGCATGGCTACACCTTC. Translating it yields CASSLMDGLGHGYTF.

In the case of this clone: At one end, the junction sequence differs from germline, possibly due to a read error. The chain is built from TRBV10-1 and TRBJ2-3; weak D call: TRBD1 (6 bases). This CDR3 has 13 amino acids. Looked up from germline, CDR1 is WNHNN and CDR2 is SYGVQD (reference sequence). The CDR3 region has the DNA TGCGCCAGCAGCGAGTACAGGGCAGATACGCAGTATTTT. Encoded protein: CASSEYRADTQYF.

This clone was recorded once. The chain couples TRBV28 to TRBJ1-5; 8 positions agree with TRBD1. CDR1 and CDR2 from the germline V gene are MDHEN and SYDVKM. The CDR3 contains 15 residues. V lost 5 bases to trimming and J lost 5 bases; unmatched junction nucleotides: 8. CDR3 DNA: TGTGCCAGCAGTCTCGGGACAGGAGGGGATCAGCCCCAGCATTTT. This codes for CASSLGTGGDQPQHF.

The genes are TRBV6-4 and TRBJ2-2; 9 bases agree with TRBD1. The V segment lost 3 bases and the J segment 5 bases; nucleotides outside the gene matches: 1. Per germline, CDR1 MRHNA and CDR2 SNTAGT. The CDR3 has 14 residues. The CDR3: CASSEGQGTGELFF. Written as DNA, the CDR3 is TGTGCCAGCAGTGAGGGACAGGGTACCGGGGAGCTGTTTTTT.

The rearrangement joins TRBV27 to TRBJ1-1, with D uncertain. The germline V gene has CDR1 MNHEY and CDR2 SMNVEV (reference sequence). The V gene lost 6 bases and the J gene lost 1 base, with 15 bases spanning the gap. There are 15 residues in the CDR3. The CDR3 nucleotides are TGTGCCAGCAGCCTCTTTGGAGGCGAGAACACTGAAGCTTTCTTT. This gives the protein CASSLFGGENTEAFF.